Presented here are 31 T cell receptor beta chains from one specimen sequenced in a study of T cell changes during pregnancy in multiple sclerosis (dated by TCRdb to about 2019). Library method: the immunoSEQ multiplex PCR assay. TCRdb retrieved this table from immuneACCESS and kept in-frame rearrangements only. Not all clones are present; in checked studies, unresolved V genes account for under half, and no reason is known for the remainder. The sample table holds 30,000 to 35,000 clones, of which around 87% were seen once. About 0.58% of the sample is taken by the ten largest. The specimen was CD4+ T cells from peripheral blood mononuclear cells, collected in the third trimester of pregnancy. The receptors were sampled from a female donor in good health, enrolled as a control in a pregnancy study.

The chain links TRBV10-3 to TRBJ2-5; 11 nucleotides match TRBD2. V lost 2 bases and J lost 5; bases outside the gene matches: 10. Germline lookup yields CDR1 ENHRY and CDR2 SYGVKD. CDR3 length equals 17 residues. The CDR3 region is CAISEKASGGPRETQYF. For the CDR3, the DNA is TGTGCCATCAGTGAGAAGGCTAGCGGGGGGCCTCGTGAGACCCAGTACTTC.

This chain links TRBV11-2 with TRBJ2-4; weak D call: TRBD2 (5 bases). The germline V and J ends were trimmed by 0 bases and 0 bases, with 15 bases remaining between them. CDR1 and CDR2 from the germline V gene are SGHAT and FQNNGV. There are 18 residues in the CDR3. The CDR3 coding sequence is TGTGCCAGCAGCTTAGAGTCGGGGTTTAGACTAGCCAAAAACATTCAGTACTTC. Translated, it gives CASSLESGFRLAKNIQYF.

The J gene is TRBJ1-4, the V gene TRBV7-6; TRBD1 is a possible D gene (6 bases). The CDR3 consists of 14 residues. Trimming removed 8 bases at V and 4 bases at J, with 14 bases between. Germline V gene lookup returns CDR1 SGHVS and CDR2 FNYEAQ. Here the CDR3 DNA reads TGTGCCAGCTCACGGACAGAACTTAATGAAAAACTGTTTTTT. Residues: CASSRTELNEKLFF.

V and J are TRBV27 and TRBJ1-2; D gene unclear. Looked up from germline, CDR1 is MNHEY and CDR2 is SMNVEV (reference sequence). This CDR3 has 15 amino acids. The V and J ends lost 2 bases and 0 bases respectively, with 10 bases between them. The CDR3 DNA follows: TGTGCCAGCAGTTTAGGTTTATCTACTAACTATGGCTACACCTTC. This translates into CASSLGLSTNYGYTF.

This chain uses TRBV7-9 with TRBJ2-7; 8 bases match TRBD1. The CDR3 runs to 15 residues. The V gene end was trimmed by 0 bases and the J gene end by 5 bases; junction bases not matched to a gene: 6. Per the germline V gene, CDR1 is SEHNR and CDR2 is FQNEAQ (reference sequence). The CDR3 DNA reads TGTGCCAGCAGCTTAGCGGACAGGGTATTGAACGAGCAGTACTTC. Its translation: CASSLADRVLNEQYF.

This chain connects TRBV11-3 to TRBJ2-3, with D possibly TRBD1 on 5 matching bases. The CDR3 spans 12 residues. Between the trimmed V and J ends, which lost 4 bases and 11 bases, there was a span of 13 bases. Germline CDR1 is SGHNT and CDR2 is YENEEA. CDR3 loop: CASSSPTQGQYF. The CDR3 region has the DNA TGTGCCAGCAGCTCTCCTACGCAGGGGCAGTATTTT. Combining the CDR3 with reference TRBV11-3 and TRBJ2-3 gives the whole variable domain EAGVVQSPRYKIIEKKQPVAFWCNPISGHNTLYWYLQNLGQGPELLIRYENEEAVDDSQLPKDRFSAERLKGVDSTLKIQPAELGDSAVYLCASSSPTQGQYFGPGTRLTVL.

The chain links TRBV19 to TRBJ1-5; D is possibly TRBD1 (5 bases). In germline, CDR1 is LNHDA, CDR2 SQIVND (reference sequence). V lost 6 bases to trimming and J lost 7 bases, with 22 bases between them. The CDR3 totals 16 residues. The CDR3 spells CASSKEGGASGQPQHF. In DNA, the CDR3 is TGTGCCAGTAGCAAAGAGGGCGGGGCGTCTGGGCAGCCCCAGCATTTT. The variable domain in full, completed from reference TRBV19 and TRBJ1-5, reads DGGITQSPKYLFRKEGQNVTLSCEQNLNHDAMYWYRQDPGQGLRLIYYSQIVNDFQKGDIAEGYSVSREKKESFPLTVTSAQKNPTAFYLCASSKEGGASGQPQHFGDGTRLSIL.

This chain links TRBV5-4 with TRBJ2-5; 7 bases fit TRBD2. Germline CDR1 SGHNT, CDR2 YYREEE (reference sequence). The V segment lost 4 bases and the J segment 4 bases; nucleotides outside the gene matches: 10. This CDR3 spans 15 amino acids. The CDR3, as DNA: TGTGCCAGCAGCATACCACGGGGAGGGAGAGAGACCCAGTACTTC. It translates to CASSIPRGGRETQYF.

The V call is TRBV2, the J call TRBJ1-1; D uncertain. Germline V gene lookup returns CDR1 SNHLY and CDR2 FYNNEI. Trimming removed 2 bases from V and 3 bases from J, with 19 bases in between. This CDR3 is 17 amino acids long. DNA for the CDR3: TGTGCCAGCAGTGAATTCCCGTGGCCGGGGAGGGACACTGAAGCTTTCTTT. This sequence encodes CASSEFPWPGRDTEAFF.

This chain joins TRBV9 and TRBJ2-1, with D perhaps matching TRBD1 (7 bases). The CDR3 is 16 amino acids. CDR1 and CDR2 from the germline V gene are SGDLS and YYNGEE. V was clipped by 4 bases and J by 4 bases, with 18 bases between them. The chain's CDR3 is CASSSLGAGQYNEQFF. In DNA, the CDR3 is TGTGCCAGCAGCTCGCTTGGGGCGGGACAGTACAATGAGCAGTTCTTC.

The chain is built from TRBV18 and TRBJ1-2; the match to TRBD1 covers 7 bases. This CDR3 contains 16 residues. CDR1 is KGHSH and CDR2 is LQKENI in the germline V gene. Trimming removed 1 base from V and 4 bases from J; junction bases left unmatched: 9. The CDR3 DNA follows: TGTGCCAGCTCACCACTTGACAGGGTAGATGGCTATGGCTACACCTTC. Protein product: CASSPLDRVDGYGYTF. Filled out from reference TRBV18 and TRBJ1-2, the complete variable domain reads NAGVMQNPRHLVRRRGQEARLRCSPMKGHSHVYWYRQLPEEGLKFMVYLQKENIIDESGMPKERFSAEFPKEGPSILRIQQVVRGDSAAYFCASSPLDRVDGYGYTFGSGTRLTVV.

The rearrangement links TRBV9 to TRBJ1-4; D is possibly TRBD1 (5 bases). Trimming shortened V by 4 bases and J by 5 bases, and 15 bases separated the two germline ends. Germline lookup yields CDR1 SGDLS and CDR2 YYNGEE. The length of the CDR3 is 15 residues. The CDR3 is CASSFRTGVNEKLFF. The CDR3 DNA follows: TGTGCCAGCAGCTTTCGGACGGGGGTCAATGAAAAACTGTTTTTT. The full variable domain, with the rest looked up from reference TRBV9 and TRBJ1-4, is DSGVTQTPKHLITATGQRVTLRCSPRSGDLSVYWYQQSLDQGLQFLIQYYNGEERAKGNILERFSAQQFPDLHSELNLSSLELGDSALYFCASSFRTGVNEKLFFGSGTQLSVL.

The genes are TRBV5-8 and TRBJ1-1; D is ambiguous. The CDR3 is made up of 15 amino acids. Germline CDR1 SGHTS, CDR2 YDEGEE. Trimming removed 0 bases from V and 0 bases from J, with 9 bases in between. In nucleotides, the CDR3 is TGTGCCAGCAGCTTGGGCCAGATAATGAACACTGAAGCTTTCTTT. Translating gives CASSLGQIMNTEAFF.

The chain couples TRBV12-5 to TRBJ2-1, with 8 bases aligning to TRBD2. After removal of 7 bases from V and 5 bases from J, the junction contained 7 bases not matched to a gene. The CDR3 has 14 residues. CDR1 is LGHNT and CDR2 is FRNRAP in the germline V gene. In nucleotides, the CDR3 is TGTGCTAGTGCCGAAGCGGGGGCAAACAATGAGCAGTTCTTC. Protein sequence: CASAEAGANNEQFF.

The V and J genes are TRBV2 and TRBJ1-2, with D tentatively TRBD1 (6 bases). Per the germline V gene, CDR1 is SNHLY and CDR2 is FYNNEI. Trimming shortened V by 6 bases and J by 2 bases, and 10 bases separated the two germline ends. This CDR3 contains 13 residues. CDR3 sequence: CASRPQGNYGYTF. Here the CDR3 DNA reads TGTGCCAGCAGACCCCAGGGGAACTATGGCTACACCTTC.

This chain joins TRBV29-1 and TRBJ1-1; D unresolved. Looked up from germline, CDR1 is SQVTM and CDR2 is ANQGSEA. Trimming left V 3 bases short and J 4 bases short, with 12 bases between. This CDR3 has 13 residues. Here the CDR3 DNA reads TGCAGCGTTGATAGAGGGTTGGGCACTGAAGCTTTCTTT. Translated: CSVDRGLGTEAFF.

The chain recombines TRBV4-3 with TRBJ1-1, with a tentative D call TRBD1 (5 bases). Per germline, CDR1 LGHNA and CDR2 YSLEER. Trimming took off 1 base at V and 0 bases at J, with 6 bases between the two ends. This CDR3 has 14 residues. In DNA form, the CDR3 reads TGCGCCAGCAGCCAAGGGGGCATGAACACTGAAGCTTTCTTT. Its protein product is CASSQGGMNTEAFF.

This clone has more than one count but fewer than ten. The rearrangement links TRBV27 to TRBJ1-4; D perhaps matches TRBD1 (5 bases). This CDR3 contains 15 residues. The germline V gene encodes CDR1 MNHEY and CDR2 SMNVEV (reference sequence). Trimming shortened V by 5 bases and J by 8 bases, and 18 bases separated the two germline ends. The CDR3 nucleotides read TGTGCCAGCAGTATCTTCTCGGGGGTCGGGGAAAAACTGTTTTTT. Residues: CASSIFSGVGEKLFF. Supplemented by reference TRBV27 and TRBJ1-4, the full variable domain reads EAQVTQNPRYLITVTGKKLTVTCSQNMNHEYMSWYRQDPGLGLRQIYYSMNVEVTDKGDVPEGYKVSRKEKRNFPLILESPSPNQTSLYFCASSIFSGVGEKLFFGSGTQLSVL.

This chain joins TRBV6-5 and TRBJ1-6; D is perhaps TRBD1 (5 bases). The V and J ends lost 2 bases and 7 bases respectively, with 15 bases between them. The CDR3 totals 16 residues. Per germline, CDR1 MNHEY and CDR2 SVGAGI. In DNA, the CDR3 is TGTGCCAGCAGTTACGGACTCGGGGGTTTGAATTCACCCCTCCACTTT. Amino acid sequence: CASSYGLGGLNSPLHF.

This chain connects TRBV19 to TRBJ1-1, with 8 bases identical to TRBD1. Looked up from germline, CDR1 is LNHDA and CDR2 is SQIVND (reference sequence). The CDR3 covers 16 residues. J was trimmed by 8 bases and V by 3 bases; bases with no gene match: 14. The CDR3 spells CASSMDWGQATSEAFF. CDR3 in DNA: TGTGCCAGTAGTATGGATTGGGGACAGGCAACCTCCGAAGCTTTCTTT.

This rearrangement joins TRBV7-2 to TRBJ2-7; TRBD2 aligns across 7 bases. V lost 1 base and J lost 0; bases outside the gene matches: 3. In germline, CDR1 is SGHTA, CDR2 FQGNSA. This CDR3 is built from 15 residues. As DNA, the CDR3 is TGTGCCAGCAGCTTAGTAGCGGGCCCCTCCTACGAGCAGTACTTC. Translated: CASSLVAGPSYEQYF.

The genes are TRBV14 and TRBJ1-3; tentative D call: TRBD1 (6 bases). Germline V gives CDR1 SGHDN, CDR2 FVKESK. This CDR3 is built from 16 residues. V lost 1 base to trimming and J lost 0 bases, with 10 bases between them. CDR3 in amino acids: CASSQVRTASGNTIYF. The CDR3 DNA reads TGTGCCAGCAGCCAAGTGAGGACAGCCTCTGGAAACACCATATATTTT. Looking up the rest from reference TRBV14 and TRBJ1-3 gives the full variable domain: EAGVTQFPSHSVIEKGQTVTLRCDPISGHDNLYWYRRVMGKEIKFLLHFVKESKQDESGMPNNRFLAERTGGTYSTLKVQPAELEDSGVYFCASSQVRTASGNTIYFGEGSWLTVV.

The chain couples TRBV27 to TRBJ1-1, with TRBD1 identical over 7 bases. The V gene's germline CDR1 is MNHEY and CDR2 SMNVEV (reference sequence). V lost 5 bases to trimming and J lost 0 bases; unmatched junction nucleotides: 3. The CDR3 sequence is 14 residues long. The DNA for the CDR3 is TGTGCCAGCAGTACGGGACAGCTGAACACTGAAGCTTTCTTT. Translating it yields CASSTGQLNTEAFF.

The V and J genes are TRBV30 and TRBJ1-4; D is perhaps TRBD1 (5 bases). V dropped 1 base and J dropped 10 bases, with 10 bases sitting between them. Germline V gene lookup returns CDR1 GTSNPN and CDR2 SVGIG (reference sequence). This CDR3 is 12 amino acids long. Written as DNA, the CDR3 is TGTGCCTGGAGTGCTCAGGGAGGAAAACTGTTTTTT. Amino acids: CAWSAQGGKLFF.

The chain is built from TRBV10-3 and TRBJ1-4, with D unclear. The CDR3 has 13 amino acids. V was cut by 6 bases and J by 7 bases, with 12 bases left in between. Germline CDR1 is ENHRY and CDR2 is SYGVKD. The CDR3 DNA reads as TGTGCCATCAGGGCCCCGGCGGGTGAAAAACTGTTTTTT. Encoded protein: CAIRAPAGEKLFF.

This clone was picked up one time. The genes are TRBV7-6 and TRBJ2-7; 9 bases fit TRBD1. J was trimmed by 2 bases and V by 4 bases; bases with no gene match: 6. The length of the CDR3 is 15 residues. The germline V gene has CDR1 SGHVS and CDR2 FNYEAQ. The DNA for the CDR3 is TGTGCCAGCAGCTCCAGCGGGACAGGGCCCTACGAGCAGTACTTC. It codes for CASSSSGTGPYEQYF.

The chain is built from TRBV6-4 and TRBJ1-2; D not certain. CDR1 and CDR2 (germline): MRHNA, SNTAGT. The V gene lost 1 base and the J gene lost 7 bases, with 13 bases spanning the gap. The CDR3 covers 14 residues. In DNA form, the CDR3 reads TGTGCCAGCAGTGACTGGCCGAGCGTGTCTGGCTACACCTTC. Residues: CASSDWPSVSGYTF.

This clone was counted a single time. This chain uses TRBV18 with TRBJ2-7, with 7 bases fitting TRBD1. V lost 0 bases to trimming and J lost 4 bases; unmatched junction nucleotides: 3. The CDR3 runs 14 residues. CDR1 is KGHSH and CDR2 is LQKENI in the germline V gene. This chain's CDR3 is CASSPPGQRYEQYF. The CDR3 DNA reads TGTGCCAGCTCACCACCGGGACAGCGATACGAGCAGTACTTC.

V usage is TRBV29-1 and J usage is TRBJ1-4; D uncertain. The CDR3 covers 14 residues. V was pared by 3 bases and J by 8 bases, with 16 bases between. CDR1 and CDR2 from the germline V gene are SQVTM and ANQGSEA. The CDR3 DNA sequence: TGCAGCGTTGAGGACGGGAGACGTGGGGAAAAACTGTTTTTT. It specifies CSVEDGRRGEKLFF.

The gene calls are TRBV9 and TRBJ2-2; TRBD2 agrees at 10 bases. CDR1 and CDR2 (germline): SGDLS, YYNGEE. This CDR3 comprises 17 residues. The V and J ends lost 3 bases and 2 bases, in that order; junction bases with no gene match: 7. The CDR3 region has the DNA TGTGCCAGCAGCGCTTCAAAGCGGGGGGGCAACACCGGGGAGCTGTTTTTT. The encoded protein is CASSASKRGGNTGELFF.

The chain's CDR3 is CASSPIGGTGEYNEQFF. CDR3 sequence (DNA): TGTGCCAGCTCACCAATCGGCGGGACAGGCGAATACAATGAGCAGTTCTTC. The chain is built from TRBV18 and TRBJ2-1; 8 bases align to TRBD1. The ends lost 2 bases at V and 4 bases at J; junction bases unmatched: 10. Germline CDR1 and CDR2: KGHSH and LQKENI. The CDR3 is made up of 17 amino acids.